The 2 T cell receptor beta chains presented below share a single source sample, sequenced in a study of Ad26.COV2.S vaccination and SARS-CoV-2 variants. The treatment here: some 20 received Ad26.COV2.S at low or high dose, single or two shots; about 5 received placebo; per-sample allocation not given. Samples were taken on day 63 after the first vaccine or placebo injection. Data came from immunoSEQ multiplex PCR; TCRdb stores just in-frame clones and leaves some out. The table lists 380,000 or so clones, around 88% of them singletons. Specimen: peripheral blood, collected in a trial of Ad26.COV2.S vaccine versus placebo. The receptors here all came from a person aged 18-65 years who received the Ad26.COV2.S COVID-19 vaccine or a placebo.

The rearrangement uses TRBV7-8 and TRBJ1-2; D gene unclear. Trimming pared 1 base from V and 2 bases from J, leaving 5 bases between. Germline CDR1 and CDR2: SGHVS and FQNEAQ. This CDR3 is 13 amino acids long. The CDR3, as DNA: TGTGCCAGCAGCTTAGAAGAGAACTATGGCTACACCTTC. Encoded protein: CASSLEENYGYTF.

Remarks on this clone: Different DNA sequences within this sample yield the same CDR3. V is TRBV9 and J is TRBJ2-2; perhaps TRBD1 as D (6 bases). Germline V gene sequence: CDR1 SGDLS, CDR2 YYNGEE. The CDR3 extends over 15 amino acids. V was cut by 3 bases and J by 4 bases, with 13 bases left in between. This CDR3 reads CASSGAQGRTGELFF. The CDR3, as DNA: TGTGCCAGCAGCGGGGCACAGGGTCGCACCGGGGAGCTGTTTTTT.